The 3 T cell receptor beta chains below come from one sample, sequenced in a study of blood T cell repertoires in COVID-19. Produced via immunoSEQ multiplex PCR; TCRdb's table is partial and in-frame only. The sample holds fewer than 300,000 clones; 65% to 85% are singletons and the top ten take 15% to 19%. The sequencing input was peripheral blood. The receptors stem from a person aged 65 to 79 with COVID-19, enrolled during active disease.

The chain is built from TRBV7-9 and TRBJ2-7; 7 bases agree with TRBD1. The CDR3 is 13 amino acids. Unmatched junction bases numbered 4, after V lost 3 bases and J lost 5 bases. The V gene's germline CDR1 is SEHNR and CDR2 FQNEAQ (reference sequence). The CDR3 loop is CASSLYRGDEQYF. CDR3 bases: TGTGCCAGCAGCTTGTACAGGGGTGACGAGCAGTACTTC.

Concerning this clone: The sample has other DNA sequences that encode this CDR3 too. This chain links TRBV28 with TRBJ1-2, with TRBD1 identical over 12 bases. This CDR3 spans 13 amino acids. The germline gives CDR1 MDHEN, CDR2 SYDVKM. Trimming took 6 bases from V and 4 from J; bases not matched to a gene: 0. The CDR3 sequence is CASRGQGAYGYTF. For the CDR3, the DNA is TGTGCCAGCAGGGGACAGGGGGCCTATGGCTACACCTTC.

The chain uses TRBV9 and TRBJ2-5; 14 bases align to TRBD2. The CDR3 extends over 19 amino acids. CDR1 is SGDLS, CDR2 YYNGEE, per germline. V was pared by 7 bases and J by 4 bases, with 18 bases of the junction left unmatched. CDR3: CASAARDAGLAGGRETQYF. The CDR3 DNA sequence: TGTGCCAGCGCGGCCCGGGACGCCGGACTAGCGGGGGGAAGAGAGACCCAGTACTTC.